This T cell receptor beta chain originates from a study of OX40 agonist ivuxolimab in advanced cancers. The data were produced by immunoSEQ multiplex PCR, yet TCRdb's version contains in-frame clones alone and is incomplete. Of under 25,000 clones in the sample, roughly 85% were seen once. Germline V gives CDR1 WSHSY, CDR2 SAAADI. The CDR3 contains 15 residues. The V end was cut by 2 bases, the J end by 0 bases, with 8 bases between. Sequencing used CD4+ or CD8+ T cells sorted from blood, obtained in a trial of the OX40 agonist ivuxolimab. The gene calls are TRBV10-2 and TRBJ1-5; D unresolved. The sequence derives from an adult with an advanced solid tumor such as melanoma, head and neck, liver or kidney cancer. The CDR3 loop reads CASSEGVYSNQPQHF. CDR3 DNA: TGCGCCAGCAGTGAGGGGGTCTATAGCAATCAGCCCCAGCATTTT.